Below, 6 T cell receptor beta chains from the same sample are listed, as sequenced in a study of neurological immune-mediated disorders. TCRdb itself ran the 5' RACE reads through MiXCR, one entry per CDR3 protein. The sample has some 30,000 distinct CDR3 sequences, roughly a quarter seen once. The specimen was CD4+ T cells from blood. The receptors were sampled from a man in his fifties with HTLV-1-associated myelopathy (HAM/TSP).

This clonotype was detected ten times or more. The chain carries TRBV14 and TRBJ1-3; D uncertain. V gave up 4 bases and J gave up 0 bases, with 10 bases separating them. The CDR3 covers 15 residues. From germline, CDR1 is SGHDN and CDR2 FVKESK. The CDR3 spells CASSLLQLSGNTIYF. The CDR3 nucleotides are TGTGCCAGCAGCCTCTTACAGCTCTCTGGAAACACCATATATTTT.

The sample holds many counts of this clonotype. This chain joins TRBV4-1 and TRBJ2-7; D unclear. The CDR3 has 16 residues. From germline, CDR1 is MGHRA and CDR2 YSYEKL. V was shortened by 0 bases and J by 0 bases, with 12 bases between the two germline ends. The CDR3 loop reads CASSQDRAGTSYEQYF. CDR3 bases: TGCGCCAGCAGCCAAGATAGGGCAGGAACCTCCTACGAGCAGTACTTC.

This clonotype showed up many times. The V call is TRBV20-1, the J call TRBJ1-4; D unclear. Germline-derived CDR1 and CDR2 are DFQATT and SNEGSKA (reference sequence). Trimming left V 2 bases short and J 0 bases short, with 4 bases between. The CDR3 runs 13 residues. DNA of the CDR3: TGCAGTGCTAGAATTCCAACTAATGAAAAACTGTTTTTT. This codes for CSARIPTNEKLFF.

In this sample, this clonotype turned up many times. The rearrangement joins TRBV5-1 to TRBJ2-4, with D maybe TRBD1 (6 bases). V lost 6 bases to trimming and J lost 6 bases, with 13 bases between them. The CDR3 covers 13 residues. The germline gives CDR1 SGHRS, CDR2 YFSETQ. CDR3 in amino acids: CASTAGDGNIQYF. The CDR3 coding sequence is TGCGCCAGCACCGCAGGGGATGGAAACATTCAGTACTTC.

The V and J genes are TRBV20-1 and TRBJ2-1; the match to TRBD2 covers 8 bases. This CDR3 contains 16 residues. J was trimmed by 1 base and V by 5 bases; bases with no gene match: 10. Germline-derived CDR1 and CDR2 are DFQATT and SNEGSKA (reference sequence). For the CDR3, the DNA is TGCAGTGCTGGCGGTGCGGGAGGTCGGTCCTACAATGAGCAGTTCTTC. This gives the protein CSAGGAGGRSYNEQFF.

This clonotype was picked up many times. The rearrangement uses TRBV6-5 and TRBJ1-1; D may be TRBD1 (6 bases). This CDR3 has 14 amino acids. The V gene lost 4 bases and the J gene lost 10 bases, with 19 bases spanning the gap. The V gene's germline CDR1 is MNHEY and CDR2 SVGAGI. CDR3 sequence (DNA): TGTGCCAGCAGTTGGCAGGGGAAAGGTTCGCTAGCTTTCTTT. The encoded protein is CASSWQGKGSLAFF.